Here is one T cell receptor beta chain with its context. Germline loops: CDR1 MNHEY, CDR2 SMNVEV (reference sequence). Between the trimmed V and J ends, which lost 10 bases and 6 bases, there was a span of 19 bases. The CDR3 has 14 residues. Only in-frame clones appear in the TCRdb table, and some are missing; sequencing was by immunoSEQ multiplex PCR. The data show some 30,000 clones, approximately 90% seen once. The data originate from a study of T cell changes during pregnancy in multiple sclerosis. The chain links TRBV27 to TRBJ2-1; tentative D call: TRBD2 (6 bases). The sample in question was CD8+ T cells from peripheral blood mononuclear cells, obtained in the third trimester of pregnancy. The receptor was derived from a female donor with multiple sclerosis, enrolled in a pregnancy study. The CDR3 here is CATFSGGGSNEQFF. CDR3 bases: TGTGCCACCTTTAGCGGAGGTGGTAGCAATGAGCAGTTCTTC.